The next 7 T cell receptor beta chains were all read from a single sample in a study of blood T cell repertoires in COVID-19. Using immunoSEQ multiplex PCR, the repertoire was profiled, and TCRdb retains in-frame clones only, with some absent. The data contain some 220,000 clones, about 80% of them seen just once; the ten biggest clones take up 3% to 3.5%. Sequenced input: peripheral blood. These receptors were obtained from a woman younger than 45 who had recovered from COVID-19.

The V call is TRBV28, the J call TRBJ1-2; D call uncertain. Trimming pared 4 bases from V and 3 bases from J, leaving 6 bases between. The length of the CDR3 is 12 residues. Germline CDR1 is MDHEN and CDR2 is SYDVKM. The CDR3: CASSSLHYGYTF. In DNA form, the CDR3 reads TGTGCCAGCAGTTCCCTACACTATGGCTACACCTTC.

The rearrangement joins TRBV27 to TRBJ1-1; 11 nucleotides line up with TRBD1. V shed 5 bases and J 3 bases; nucleotides not matched to a gene: 2. CDR1 MNHEY and CDR2 SMNVEV come from the germline V gene (reference sequence). CDR3 length: 14 amino acids. CDR3 nucleotide sequence: TGTGCCAGCAGTGGGACAGGGGGTTACACTGAAGCTTTCTTT. Protein: CASSGTGGYTEAFF.

V and J are TRBV27 and TRBJ2-7; D might be TRBD1 (5 bases). Between the trimmed V and J ends, which lost 3 bases and 5 bases, there was a span of 11 bases. The CDR3 spans 13 residues. The germline CDR1 and CDR2 sequences are MNHEY and SMNVEV (reference sequence). The CDR3 is CASSFRDRHEQYF. The CDR3 coding sequence is TGTGCCAGCAGTTTTCGCGACAGACACGAGCAGTACTTC.

J is TRBJ2-7 and V is TRBV6-5, with 11 nucleotides matching TRBD2. The trim removed 6 bases at V and 2 bases at J, leaving 6 bases unmatched. The CDR3 spans 15 residues. Germline loops: CDR1 MNHEY, CDR2 SVGAGI. The CDR3 DNA reads as TGTGCCAGCAGGACGGGACTAGCGGTAACCTACGAGCAGTACTTC. Protein product: CASRTGLAVTYEQYF.

The V call is TRBV6-5, the J call TRBJ1-2, with 8 bases matching TRBD1. CDR3 length: 13 amino acids. Germline CDR1 is MNHEY and CDR2 is SVGAGI. The V and J ends lost 8 bases and 6 bases, in that order; junction bases with no gene match: 8. The CDR3 region has the DNA TGTGCCAGCGAAAACAGGGGGGCTCATGGCTACACCTTC. It translates to CASENRGAHGYTF.

Only a few counts were recorded for this clone. The chain couples TRBV29-1 to TRBJ1-1, with 7 bases matching TRBD1. Per germline, CDR1 SQVTM and CDR2 ANQGSEA. Unmatched junction bases numbered 1, after V lost 6 bases and J lost 0 bases. This CDR3 spans 12 amino acids. CDR3 loop: CSVQGMNTEAFF. In DNA form, the CDR3 reads TGCAGCGTACAGGGGATGAACACTGAAGCTTTCTTT.

In this sample, this clone turned up a few times. The chain recombines TRBV5-1 with TRBJ1-6, with TRBD1 matching 7 bases. Losses at the gene ends were 0 bases for V and 9 bases for J; bases not matched to a gene: 0. This CDR3 has 13 amino acids. Germline V CDR1 and CDR2: SGHRS, YFSETQ. The CDR3 nucleotides read TGCGCCAGCAGCTTGGGACAGGGTTCACCCCTCCACTTT. Its protein is CASSLGQGSPLHF.